Below, 19 T cell receptor beta chains from the same sample are listed, as sequenced in a study of T cell responses to AZD1222 COVID-19 vaccine. TCRdb's table, derived via immunoSEQ multiplex PCR, lists solely in-frame clones and lacks some. Here the sample spans hundreds of thousands of clones, roughly 93% being singletons. Sample: peripheral blood, taken 28 days after the second AZD1222 dose. The receptors derive from an adult who received the AZD1222 COVID-19 vaccine.

This chain's CDR3 is CASSLSSGSNGYTF. Here the CDR3 DNA reads TGTGCCAGCAGTTTATCGTCAGGGTCAAATGGCTACACCTTC. The chain uses TRBV27 and TRBJ1-2; possibly TRBD1 for D (5 bases). The CDR3 is 14 residues long. Germline CDR1 MNHEY, CDR2 SMNVEV (reference sequence). V lost 0 bases, J lost 6 bases, and 11 bases lay in between.

This chain links TRBV11-2 with TRBJ2-3, with D tentatively TRBD2 (7 bases). The germline CDR1 and CDR2 sequences are SGHAT and FQNNGV. The CDR3 spans 16 residues. V was clipped by 6 bases and J by 5 bases, with 21 bases between them. CDR3: CASRLNRGGPGDTQYF. The DNA for the CDR3 is TGTGCCAGCAGACTGAACCGCGGGGGCCCCGGAGATACGCAGTATTTT. Filled out from reference TRBV11-2 and TRBJ2-3, the complete variable domain reads EAGVAQSPRYKIIEKRQSVAFWCNPISGHATLYWYQQILGQGPKLLIQFQNNGVVDDSQLPKDRFSAERLKGVDSTLKIQPAKLEDSAVYLCASRLNRGGPGDTQYFGPGTRLTVL.

To note about this clone: The sample contains more than one DNA sequence encoding this CDR3. This chain links TRBV30 with TRBJ1-5, with D unresolved. Germline CDR1 GTSNPN, CDR2 SVGIG (reference sequence). Trimming pared 2 bases from V and 1 base from J, leaving 6 bases between. The CDR3 length is 13 residues. This chain's CDR3 is CAWSLGSNQPQHF. The CDR3, as DNA: TGTGCCTGGAGTCTGGGGAGCAATCAGCCCCAGCATTTT. Full variable domain (remainder filled in from reference TRBV30 and TRBJ1-5): SQTIHQWPATLVQPVGSPLSLECTVEGTSNPNLYWYRQAAGRGLQLLFYSVGIGQISSEVPQNLSASRPQDRQFILSSKKLLLSDSGFYLCAWSLGSNQPQHFGDGTRLSIL.

The rearrangement joins TRBV3-1 (or the pseudogene TRBV3-2) to TRBJ1-1; tentative D call: TRBD1 (5 bases). Germline lookup yields CDR1 LGHDT and CDR2 YNNKEL (reference sequence). V was trimmed by 0 bases and J by 3 bases, leaving 17 bases between them. This CDR3 is 17 amino acids long. CDR3 loop: CASSQEGWGDPDTEAFF. The CDR3, as DNA: TGTGCCAGCAGCCAAGAGGGTTGGGGGGATCCGGACACTGAAGCTTTCTTT.

V and J are TRBV20-1 and TRBJ1-1, with D hard to call. The CDR3 length is 11 residues. V gave up 0 bases and J gave up 7 bases, with 6 bases separating them. CDR1 is DFQATT and CDR2 is SNEGSKA in the germline V gene (reference sequence). The CDR3 sequence is CSAREPGEAFF. CDR3 DNA sequence: TGCAGTGCTAGAGAGCCGGGTGAAGCTTTCTTT.

V is TRBV10-1 and J is TRBJ1-5, with D maybe TRBD1 (5 bases). The CDR3 loop spans 14 amino acids. The V gene lost 3 bases and the J gene lost 1 base, with 7 bases spanning the gap. Germline-derived CDR1 and CDR2 are WNHNN and SYGVQD (reference sequence). CDR3 sequence (DNA): TGCGCCAGCAGTGACAGGGAGAGCAATCAGCCCCAGCATTTT. Residues: CASSDRESNQPQHF.

The V gene is TRBV27, the J gene TRBJ2-7; 7 bases agree with TRBD1. The CDR3 spans 15 residues. Germline CDR1 and CDR2: MNHEY and SMNVEV (reference sequence). The V segment lost 3 bases and the J segment 2 bases; nucleotides outside the gene matches: 7. The CDR3 protein is CASSFTGAGTYEQYF. CDR3 DNA: TGTGCCAGCAGTTTTACAGGGGCTGGAACCTACGAGCAGTACTTC.

The genes are TRBV10-3 and TRBJ1-4, with 8 bases identical to TRBD1. The CDR3 is made up of 14 amino acids. Germline loops: CDR1 ENHRY, CDR2 SYGVKD. J gave up 4 bases and V 10 bases, and 8 bases lay outside the gene matches. The CDR3 DNA follows: TGTGCCACAGGAACAGGGGGGGTTAATGAAAAACTGTTTTTT. Amino acid sequence: CATGTGGVNEKLFF.

V and J are TRBV7-6 and TRBJ2-1; the D gene is possibly TRBD2 (6 bases). The germline V and J ends were trimmed by 1 base and 7 bases, with 8 bases remaining between them. CDR1 and CDR2 from the germline V gene are SGHVS and FNYEAQ. CDR3 length equals 13 residues. CDR3 amino acids: CASSLGGVNEQFF. The CDR3 coding sequence is TGTGCCAGCAGCTTAGGGGGGGTGAATGAGCAGTTCTTC.

This clone was observed a handful of times. The CDR3 DNA follows: TGTGCCAGCAGTTCCAATCCGGGACGGGTGAACACTGAAGCTTTCTTT. As protein: CASSSNPGRVNTEAFF. This rearrangement joins TRBV28 to TRBJ1-1, with D perhaps TRBD1 (5 bases). V gave up 4 bases and J gave up 0 bases, with 15 bases separating them. The germline V gene has CDR1 MDHEN and CDR2 SYDVKM. The CDR3 spans 16 residues.

The J gene is TRBJ1-2, the V gene TRBV11-2; no reliable D call. The germline V gene has CDR1 SGHAT and CDR2 FQNNGV. The CDR3 has 14 residues. The germline V and J ends were trimmed by 3 bases and 1 base, with 9 bases remaining between them. The CDR3 nucleotides read TGTGCCAGCAGCTTTTTTGGAGTTAACTATGGCTACACCTTC. Translating it yields CASSFFGVNYGYTF. Looking up the rest from reference TRBV11-2 and TRBJ1-2 gives the full variable domain: EAGVAQSPRYKIIEKRQSVAFWCNPISGHATLYWYQQILGQGPKLLIQFQNNGVVDDSQLPKDRFSAERLKGVDSTLKIQPAKLEDSAVYLCASSFFGVNYGYTFGSGTRLTVV.

The chain carries TRBV28 and TRBJ2-1; 9 nucleotides match TRBD1. V lost 4 bases and J lost 4; bases outside the gene matches: 5. The CDR3 has 15 residues. Looked up from germline, CDR1 is MDHEN and CDR2 is SYDVKM. CDR3 in DNA: TGTGCCAGCAGTTCGGACAGGGGATTGTACAATGAGCAGTTCTTC. It codes for CASSSDRGLYNEQFF.

This chain links TRBV29-1 with TRBJ2-7; D may match TRBD1 or TRBD2 (5 bases each). V lost 6 bases and J lost 7, with 13 bases in between. CDR3 length equals 11 residues. CDR1 SQVTM and CDR2 ANQGSEA come from the germline V gene. CDR3 sequence reads: CSVGESREQYF. In DNA form, the CDR3 reads TGCAGCGTGGGGGAGAGCCGGGAGCAGTACTTC.

V gene TRBV28 combines with J gene TRBJ2-2; the D gene is possibly TRBD2 (6 bases). Germline CDR1 is MDHEN and CDR2 is SYDVKM. The CDR3 runs 17 residues. V was shortened by 2 bases and J by 4 bases, with 17 bases between the two germline ends. CDR3 loop: CASSLHTGGRGTGELFF. The CDR3 DNA sequence: TGTGCCAGCAGTTTACATACCGGGGGTCGAGGCACCGGGGAGCTGTTTTTT.

This clone appeared once. The CDR3 nucleotides read TGTGCCAGCAGCTTCACCAGGGGGCCCTATGGCTACACCTTC. As protein: CASSFTRGPYGYTF. The genes are TRBV7-2 and TRBJ1-2; 8 nucleotides line up with TRBD1. Germline lookup yields CDR1 SGHTA and CDR2 FQGNSA. V dropped 3 bases and J dropped 4; count of bases not matched to a gene: 4. CDR3 length: 14 amino acids.

The chain uses TRBV28 and TRBJ2-7; TRBD1 matches 7 bases. Germline CDR1 reads MDHEN; CDR2 reads SYDVKM. CDR3 length equals 14 residues. After removal of 2 bases from V and 3 bases from J, the junction contained 4 bases not matched to a gene. CDR3 region: CASSLTGAYYEQYF. In DNA, the CDR3 is TGTGCCAGCAGTTTAACAGGGGCTTACTACGAGCAGTACTTC.

CDR3 region: CAISGGRERGATDTQYF. The CDR3 DNA reads TGTGCCATCAGTGGGGGTAGGGAGCGGGGGGCCACAGATACGCAGTATTTT. The genes are TRBV10-3 and TRBJ2-3; TRBD2 aligns across 9 bases. The V gene's germline CDR1 is ENHRY and CDR2 SYGVKD. V dropped 4 bases and J dropped 2; count of bases not matched to a gene: 10. The CDR3 is made up of 17 amino acids.

Concerning this clone itself: At one end the junction does not follow the germline gene, possibly because of a read error. This chain uses TRBV27 with TRBJ2-7; 9 bases map to TRBD1. Germline V gene data show CDR1 as MNHEY and CDR2 as SMNVEV (reference sequence). There are 11 residues in the CDR3. The CDR3: CAKRARDRAVF. CDR3 DNA sequence: TGTGCCAAAAGGGCCCGGGACAGGGCCGTCTTC.

The rearrangement uses TRBV5-4 and TRBJ2-3; TRBD2 matches at 8 bases. The CDR3 has 13 residues. The germline CDR1 and CDR2 sequences are SGHNT and YYREEE (reference sequence). The V gene end was trimmed by 4 bases and the J gene end by 6 bases; junction bases not matched to a gene: 4. CDR3 in DNA: TGTGCCAGCAGCATACTAGCGGAGGATACGCAGTATTTT. Translated: CASSILAEDTQYF.